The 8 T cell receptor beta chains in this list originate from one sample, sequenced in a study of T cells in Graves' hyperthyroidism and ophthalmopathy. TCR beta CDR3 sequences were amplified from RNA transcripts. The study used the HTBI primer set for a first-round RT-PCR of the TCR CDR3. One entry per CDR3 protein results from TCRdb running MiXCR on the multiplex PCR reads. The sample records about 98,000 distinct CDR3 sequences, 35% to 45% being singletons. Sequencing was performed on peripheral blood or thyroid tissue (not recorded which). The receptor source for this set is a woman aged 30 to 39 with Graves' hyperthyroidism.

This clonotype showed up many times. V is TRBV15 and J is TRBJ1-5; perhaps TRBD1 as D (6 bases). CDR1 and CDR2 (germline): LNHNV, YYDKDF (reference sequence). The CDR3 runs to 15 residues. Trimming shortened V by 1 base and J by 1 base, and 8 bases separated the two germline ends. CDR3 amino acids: CATSRGGQSNQPQHF. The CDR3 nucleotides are TGTGCCACCAGCAGAGGTGGACAGAGCAATCAGCCCCAGCATTTT.

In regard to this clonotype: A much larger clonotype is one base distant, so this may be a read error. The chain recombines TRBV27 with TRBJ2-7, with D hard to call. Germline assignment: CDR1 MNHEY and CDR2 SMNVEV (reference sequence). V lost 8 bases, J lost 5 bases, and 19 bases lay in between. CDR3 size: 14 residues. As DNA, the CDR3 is TGTGCCAGCGCCCCGGGCCCTACGCTCAACGAGCAGTACTTC. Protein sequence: CASAPGPTLNEQYF.

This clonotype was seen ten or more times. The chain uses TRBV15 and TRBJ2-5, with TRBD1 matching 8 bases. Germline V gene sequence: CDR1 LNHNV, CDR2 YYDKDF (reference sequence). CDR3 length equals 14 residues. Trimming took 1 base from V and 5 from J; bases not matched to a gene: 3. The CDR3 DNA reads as TGTGCCACCAGCAGAGTGGGACAGGTGGAGACCCAGTACTTC. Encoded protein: CATSRVGQVETQYF.

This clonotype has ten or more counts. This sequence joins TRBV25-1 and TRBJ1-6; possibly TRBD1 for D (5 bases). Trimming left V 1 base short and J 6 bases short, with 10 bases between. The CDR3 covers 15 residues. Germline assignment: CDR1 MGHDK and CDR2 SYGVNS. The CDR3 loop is CASSESGQANSPLHF. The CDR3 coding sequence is TGTGCCAGCAGTGAATCGGGGCAGGCTAATTCACCCCTCCACTTT. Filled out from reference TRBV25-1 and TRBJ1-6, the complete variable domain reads EADIYQTPRYLVIGTGKKITLECSQTMGHDKMYWYQQDPGMELHLIHYSYGVNSTEKGDLSSESTVSRIRTEHFPLTLESARPSHTSQYLCASSESGQANSPLHFGNGTRLTVT.

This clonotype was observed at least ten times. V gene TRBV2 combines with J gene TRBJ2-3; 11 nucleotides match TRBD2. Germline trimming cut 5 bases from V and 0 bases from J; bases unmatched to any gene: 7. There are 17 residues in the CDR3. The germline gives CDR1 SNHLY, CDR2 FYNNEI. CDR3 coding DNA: TGTGCCAGCAGTCCGACTAGCGGGACTTGGAGCACAGATACGCAGTATTTT. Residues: CASSPTSGTWSTDTQYF.

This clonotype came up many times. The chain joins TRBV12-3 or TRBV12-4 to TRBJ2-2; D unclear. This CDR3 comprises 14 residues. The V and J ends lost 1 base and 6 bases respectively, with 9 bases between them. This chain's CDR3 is CASSLGGEAGELFF. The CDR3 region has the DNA TGTGCCAGCAGTTTAGGAGGCGAAGCCGGGGAGCTGTTTTTT.

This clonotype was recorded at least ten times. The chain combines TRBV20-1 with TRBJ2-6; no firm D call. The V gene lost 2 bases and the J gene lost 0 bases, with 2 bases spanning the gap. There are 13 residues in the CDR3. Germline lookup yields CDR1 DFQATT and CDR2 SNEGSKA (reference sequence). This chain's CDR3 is CSARPSGANVLTF. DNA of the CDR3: TGCAGTGCTAGACCCTCTGGGGCCAACGTCCTGACTTTC.

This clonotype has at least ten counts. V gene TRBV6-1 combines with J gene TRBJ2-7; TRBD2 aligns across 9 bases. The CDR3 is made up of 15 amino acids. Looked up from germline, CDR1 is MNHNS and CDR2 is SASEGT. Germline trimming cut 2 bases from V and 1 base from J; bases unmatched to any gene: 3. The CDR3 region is CASSERLAESYEQYF. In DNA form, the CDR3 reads TGTGCCAGCAGTGAAAGACTAGCGGAGTCCTACGAGCAGTACTTC.